This TCR beta chain was captured in a study of T cell repertoires in cytomegalovirus infection. V lost 5 bases and J lost 4, with 15 bases in between. Germline CDR1 SEHNR, CDR2 FQNEAQ (reference sequence). The CDR3 spans 15 residues. TCRdb reprocessed the reads with MiXCR, giving one entry per CDR3 protein. Found here are 290,000 or so distinct CDR3 sequences, 25% of them singletons; the top ten hold about 14%. The TCR originated in a human donor in good health (CMV status not recorded). Some clones in this sample may be carry-over from other donors' samples. The gene calls are TRBV7-9 and TRBJ1-5; D is uncertain. Sequencing was carried out using PBMCs. CDR3 bases: TGTGCCAGCAGCCTAACTTCCAGCCGGAATCAGCCCCAGCATTTT. Translated, it gives CASSLTSSRNQPQHF.